The clone carrying this TCR beta chain has at least ten counts. The antigen is undetermined. These data come from a study of CD8+ T cells in alopecia areata. Study conclusions and caveats: Mouse data revealed clearer TCR sharing than patient data did, a gap possibly tied to HLA.

The treatment here: oral pan-JAK inhibitor, 5-10 mg twice daily. The V gene's germline CDR1 is ENHRY and CDR2 SYGVKD. This CDR3 region has 11 residues. Trimming pared 0 bases from V and 4 bases from J, leaving 0 bases between. As the sequencing template, cDNA was produced by extracting RNA and reverse transcribing it. Sequencing was performed with immunoSEQ multiplex PCR; in TCRdb, only in-frame clones are kept and a portion is missing. The repertoire consists of some 88,000 clones, with 44% occurring once and the leading ten covering roughly 18%. The chain combines TRBV10-3 with TRBJ2-5; D ambiguous. The sequence was collected from a human donor with alopecia areata. The sequenced sample was CD8+ T cells sorted from blood, obtained at week 24, from a patient treated with tofacitinib. In DNA form, the CDR3 reads TGTGCCATCAGTGAGTCAGAGACCCAGTACTTC. Amino acids: CAISESETQYF.